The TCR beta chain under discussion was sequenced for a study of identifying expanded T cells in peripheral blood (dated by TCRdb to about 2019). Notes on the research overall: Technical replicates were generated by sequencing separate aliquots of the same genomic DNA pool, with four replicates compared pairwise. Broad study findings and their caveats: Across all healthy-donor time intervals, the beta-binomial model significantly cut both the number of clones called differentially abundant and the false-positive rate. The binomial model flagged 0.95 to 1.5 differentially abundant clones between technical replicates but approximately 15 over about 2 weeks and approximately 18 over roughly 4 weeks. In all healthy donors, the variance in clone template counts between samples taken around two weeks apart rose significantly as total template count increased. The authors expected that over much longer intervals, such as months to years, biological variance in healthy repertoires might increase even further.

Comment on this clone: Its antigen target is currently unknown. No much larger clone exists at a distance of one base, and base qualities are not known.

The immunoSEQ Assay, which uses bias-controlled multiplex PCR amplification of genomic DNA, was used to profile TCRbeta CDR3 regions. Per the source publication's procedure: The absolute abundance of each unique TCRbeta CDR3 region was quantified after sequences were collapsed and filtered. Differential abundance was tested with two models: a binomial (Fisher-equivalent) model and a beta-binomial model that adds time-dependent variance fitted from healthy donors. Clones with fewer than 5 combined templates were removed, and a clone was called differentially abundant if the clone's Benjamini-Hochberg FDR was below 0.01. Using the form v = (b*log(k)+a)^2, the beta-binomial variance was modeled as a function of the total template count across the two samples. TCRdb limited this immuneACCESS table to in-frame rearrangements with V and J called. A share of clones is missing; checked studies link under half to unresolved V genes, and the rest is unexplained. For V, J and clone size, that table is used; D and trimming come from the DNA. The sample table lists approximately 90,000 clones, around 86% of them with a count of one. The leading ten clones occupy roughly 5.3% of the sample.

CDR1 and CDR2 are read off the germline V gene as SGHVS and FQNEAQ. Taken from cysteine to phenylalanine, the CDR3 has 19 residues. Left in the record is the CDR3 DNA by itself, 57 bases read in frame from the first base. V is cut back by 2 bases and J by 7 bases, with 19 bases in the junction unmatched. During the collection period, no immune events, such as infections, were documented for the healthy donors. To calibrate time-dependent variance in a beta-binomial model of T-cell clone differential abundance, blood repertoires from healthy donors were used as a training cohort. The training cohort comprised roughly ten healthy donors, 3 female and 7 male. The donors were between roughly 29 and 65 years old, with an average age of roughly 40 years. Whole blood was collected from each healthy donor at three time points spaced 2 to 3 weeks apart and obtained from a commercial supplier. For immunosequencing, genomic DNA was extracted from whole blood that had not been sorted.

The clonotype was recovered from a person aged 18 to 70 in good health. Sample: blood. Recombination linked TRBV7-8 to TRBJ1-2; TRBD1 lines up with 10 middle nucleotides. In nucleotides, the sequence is TGTGCCAGCAGCTTAAGGTTCCTGGGACAGGGGCCTCGTGCGGGTGGCTACACCTTC. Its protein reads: CASSLRFLGQGPRAGGYTF.